One sample yielded the 8 T cell receptor beta chains listed below, sequenced in a study of blood T cell repertoires in COVID-19 (dated by TCRdb to about 2020). The library was generated by the immunoSEQ multiplex PCR assay. The table was pulled from immuneACCESS by TCRdb, which kept in-frame rearrangements only. Such tables lose some clones; where checked, under half of the loss comes from unresolved V genes, and the rest has no known cause. This sample comprises 50,000 to 65,000 clones, over 80% of them detected only once. The ten top clones hold roughly 5.5% of the sample. The sequencing input was peripheral blood. These receptors all stem from a man between 65 and 85 years old with acute or convalescent COVID-19.

The chain joins TRBV7-6 to TRBJ2-1; 7 bases align to TRBD1. The CDR3 is 16 amino acids. V trimming: 5 bases; J trimming: 0 bases; junction bases outside the gene matches: 7. Germline CDR1 reads SGHVS; CDR2 reads FNYEAQ. The chain's CDR3 is CASSPGQAPSYNEQFF. The CDR3 DNA follows: TGTGCCAGCAGCCCCGGACAGGCACCCTCCTACAATGAGCAGTTCTTC.

This CDR3 reads CASGNRDTYNEQFF. CDR3 bases: TGTGCCAGCGGCAACAGGGATACCTACAATGAGCAGTTCTTC. The chain uses TRBV7-9 and TRBJ2-1; D may be TRBD1 (6 bases). This CDR3 is built from 14 residues. Trimming pared 8 bases from V and 2 bases from J, leaving 13 bases between. Germline V gene data show CDR1 as SEHNR and CDR2 as FQNEAQ (reference sequence).

The chain carries TRBV24-1 and TRBJ1-5; D possibly corresponds to TRBD1 (6 bases). Trimming pared 10 bases from V and 7 bases from J, leaving 13 bases between. The length of the CDR3 is 12 residues. Per germline, CDR1 KGHDR and CDR2 SFDVKD. This chain's CDR3 is CATLQGSQPQHF. Written as DNA, the CDR3 is TGTGCCACTCTCCAGGGGAGCCAGCCCCAGCATTTT.

The chain is built from TRBV11-3 and TRBJ2-7; 7 nucleotides line up with TRBD2. The CDR3 runs to 15 residues. V lost 5 bases, J lost 6 bases, and 13 bases stayed unmatched. Per germline, CDR1 SGHNT and CDR2 YENEEA. CDR3: CASSPPTRGESEQYF. The CDR3 DNA sequence: TGTGCCAGCAGCCCACCCACCCGGGGGGAGTCCGAGCAGTACTTC.

Only a few counts were recorded for this clone. V and J are TRBV5-4 and TRBJ1-6; D call uncertain. The V end lost 1 base, the J end lost 10 bases, and 9 bases lay between the germline ends. CDR3 length equals 13 residues. Germline CDR1 reads SGHNT; CDR2 reads YYREEE (reference sequence). CDR3 residues: CASSLFGGSPLHF. DNA of the CDR3: TGTGCCAGCAGCTTGTTCGGAGGCTCACCCCTCCACTTT. Filled out from reference TRBV5-4 and TRBJ1-6, the complete variable domain reads ETGVTQSPTHLIKTRGQQVTLRCSSQSGHNTVSWYQQALGQGPQFIFQYYREEENGRGNFPPRFSGLQFPNYSSELNVNALELDDSALYLCASSLFGGSPLHFGNGTRLTVT.

This chain uses TRBV5-1 with TRBJ2-4; 12 nucleotides line up with TRBD1. Looked up from germline, CDR1 is SGHRS and CDR2 is YFSETQ. This CDR3 is 15 amino acids long. Germline trimming cut 2 bases from V and 15 bases from J; bases unmatched to any gene: 12. CDR3 sequence (DNA): TGCGCCAGCAGCTTCACCGGGACAGGGGGCGCAAAATGGTACTTC. Amino acid sequence: CASSFTGTGGAKWYF.

In its sample, this clone was seen a few times. This chain connects TRBV11-2 to TRBJ1-6; unclear D gene. The CDR3 totals 13 residues. CDR1 is SGHAT, CDR2 FQNNGV, per germline. The germline V and J ends were trimmed by 0 bases and 9 bases, with 6 bases remaining between them. The DNA of the CDR3 is TGTGCCAGCAGCTTAGAAGCATCTTCACCCCTCCACTTT. It specifies CASSLEASSPLHF.

The CDR3 loop reads CASSPSRRDQPQHF. The CDR3 bases are TGTGCCAGCTCACCGAGCAGGCGCGATCAGCCCCAGCATTTT. V and J are TRBV18 and TRBJ1-5; no clear D. The CDR3 sequence is 14 residues long. Trimming took off 3 bases at V and 5 bases at J, with 11 bases between the two ends. Germline V lookup: CDR1 KGHSH, CDR2 LQKENI.